These T cell receptor beta chains were read from a single sample in a study of blood T cell repertoires in COVID-19. Sequencing was performed with immunoSEQ multiplex PCR; in TCRdb, only in-frame clones are kept and a portion is missing. The table shows approximately 250,000 clones, with around 83% occurring only once. Sequences were obtained from peripheral blood. These receptors were taken from a woman aged 45-65 years with acute or convalescent COVID-19. Both conserved end residues are part of each CDR3. The D gene is left open where the match is weak. Not every row has a clone size; where given, it reads once, few, many or a size class.

TRBV28	TRBJ1-5	NA	NA	CASSLAGRAQPQHF	TGTGCCAGCAGTTTAGCCGGGCGGGCCCAGCCCCAGCATTTT
TRBV19	TRBJ2-1	TRBD2	once	CASKLTAGVGNEQFF	TGTGCCAGTAAACTCACGGCGGGAGTCGGCAATGAGCAGTTCTTC
TRBV5-1	TRBJ2-7	NA	NA	CASSFILGGVEQYF	TGCGCCAGCAGCTTCATCCTAGGAGGTGTCGAGCAGTACTTC
TRBV25-1	TRBJ2-4	NA	NA	CASSDGGEGEMNIQYF	TGTGCCAGCAGTGACGGGGGTGAGGGTGAGATGAACATTCAGTACTTC
TRBV5-1	TRBJ2-7	NA	NA	CASSLAGLPYEQYF	TGCGCCAGCAGCTTGGCGGGGTTGCCCTACGAGCAGTACTTC
TRBV7-8	TRBJ1-1	NA	NA	CASSRVSGGETEAFF	TGTGCCAGCAGTAGGGTGTCTGGGGGGGAGACTGAAGCTTTCTTT
TRBV7-9	TRBJ2-1	TRBD2	NA	CASSLLSGRGEQFF	TGTGCCAGCAGCTTACTGAGCGGGAGGGGTGAGCAGTTCTTC
TRBV10-3	TRBJ1-3	NA	NA	CAISEPGDSGNTIYF	TGTGCCATCAGTGAGCCCGGAGACTCTGGAAACACCATATATTTT
TRBV27	TRBJ1-2	NA	NA	CASSPSVGEYGYTF	TGTGCCAGCAGCCCCTCGGTAGGAGAATATGGCTACACCTTC
TRBV5-1	TRBJ1-1	TRBD1	NA	CASSLEGTGRGTEAFF	TGCGCCAGCAGCTTGGAGGGGACAGGGAGGGGCACTGAAGCTTTCTTT
TRBV19	TRBJ2-2	NA	NA	CASHRESATGELFF	TGTGCCAGTCACAGGGAGTCCGCCACCGGGGAGCTGTTTTTT
TRBV21-1	TRBJ2-7	NA	NA	CASSKGLSLDYEQYF	TGTGCCAGCAGCAAAGGGCTCTCTCTCGACTACGAGCAGTACTTC
TRBV24-1	TRBJ2-3	NA	NA	CATSVTRGSTDTQYF	TGTGCCACCAGTGTTACGAGGGGGAGCACAGATACGCAGTATTTT
TRBV9	TRBJ1-2	TRBD1	NA	CASSVGRDRGLRYTF	TGTGCCAGCAGCGTCGGTAGGGACAGGGGTCTACGCTACACCTTC
TRBV7-9	TRBJ1-4	TRBD1	few	CASSSSATGLNEKLFF	TGTGCCAGCAGCTCCAGCGCGACAGGGCTTAATGAAAAACTGTTTTTT
TRBV2	TRBJ2-1	NA	NA	CATTRLPSSYNEQFF	TGTGCCACCACCCGCTTACCCAGCTCCTACAATGAGCAGTTCTTC
TRBV5-4	TRBJ1-1	TRBD1	NA	CASSPARGKESFF	TGTGCCAGCAGCCCTGCCAGGGGGAAAGAGTCTTTCTTT
TRBV19	TRBJ1-2	TRBD1	NA	CASSQQGNYGYTF	TGTGCCAGTAGCCAACAGGGGAACTATGGCTACACCTTC
TRBV9	TRBJ1-3	TRBD1	few	CASSAGTGIGNTIYF	TGTGCCAGCAGCGCCGGGACAGGGATCGGAAACACCATATATTTT
TRBV7-9	TRBJ1-1	NA	NA	CASSLESVNTEAFF	TGTGCCAGCAGCTTGGAGTCGGTGAACACTGAAGCTTTCTTT
TRBV9	TRBJ2-4	NA	NA	CASSVDSSVAKNIQYF	TGTGCCAGCAGCGTAGACTCTAGCGTCGCCAAAAACATTCAGTACTTC